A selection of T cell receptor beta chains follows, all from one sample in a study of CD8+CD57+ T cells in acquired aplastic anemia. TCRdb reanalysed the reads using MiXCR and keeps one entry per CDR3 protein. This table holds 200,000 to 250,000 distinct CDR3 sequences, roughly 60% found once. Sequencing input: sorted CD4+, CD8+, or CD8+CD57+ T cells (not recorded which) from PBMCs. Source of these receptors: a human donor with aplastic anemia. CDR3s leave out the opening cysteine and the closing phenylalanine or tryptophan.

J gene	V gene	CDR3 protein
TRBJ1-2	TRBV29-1	SIREGGYT
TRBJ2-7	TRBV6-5	ASSYDRALDYEQY
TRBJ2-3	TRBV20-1	SARALRDSKGTDTQY
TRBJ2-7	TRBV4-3	ASSQVAGGYEQY
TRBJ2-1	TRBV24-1	ATSDQRGQF
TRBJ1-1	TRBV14	ASSLNTDEGTEAF
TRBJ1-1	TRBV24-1	ATRDGTEAF
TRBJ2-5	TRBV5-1	ASSGVRGTLSETQY
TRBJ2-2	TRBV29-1	SGVRAGELF
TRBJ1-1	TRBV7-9	ASSLVSGGEGEAF
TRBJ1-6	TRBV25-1	ASRGTGHSPLH
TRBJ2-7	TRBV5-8	ASSLWGGTGNEQY
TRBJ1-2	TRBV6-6	ASNRQG
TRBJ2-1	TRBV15	ATSSPSHNEQF
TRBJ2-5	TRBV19	ATRGRGGQETQY
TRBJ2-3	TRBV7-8	ASRTGLAGTDTQY
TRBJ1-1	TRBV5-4	ASSTRTPGTEAF
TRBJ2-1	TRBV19	ATKDRAEEQF
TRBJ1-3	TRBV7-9	ASSLVGTAGNTIY
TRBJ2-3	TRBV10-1	ASSGGLAGSNNWDTQY
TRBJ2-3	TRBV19	ASSISGVWADTQY
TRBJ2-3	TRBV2	ASSIGLAGSTDTQY
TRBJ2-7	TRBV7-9	ASSYPGERYEQY
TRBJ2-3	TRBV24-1	ATSEGQGTDTQY
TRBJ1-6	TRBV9	ASSVGGIWSPLH
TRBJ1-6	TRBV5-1	AGSPGTGENSPLH
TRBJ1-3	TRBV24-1	ATSFGTSSSGNTIY
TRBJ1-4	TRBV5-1	ASSSSPGQHEKLF